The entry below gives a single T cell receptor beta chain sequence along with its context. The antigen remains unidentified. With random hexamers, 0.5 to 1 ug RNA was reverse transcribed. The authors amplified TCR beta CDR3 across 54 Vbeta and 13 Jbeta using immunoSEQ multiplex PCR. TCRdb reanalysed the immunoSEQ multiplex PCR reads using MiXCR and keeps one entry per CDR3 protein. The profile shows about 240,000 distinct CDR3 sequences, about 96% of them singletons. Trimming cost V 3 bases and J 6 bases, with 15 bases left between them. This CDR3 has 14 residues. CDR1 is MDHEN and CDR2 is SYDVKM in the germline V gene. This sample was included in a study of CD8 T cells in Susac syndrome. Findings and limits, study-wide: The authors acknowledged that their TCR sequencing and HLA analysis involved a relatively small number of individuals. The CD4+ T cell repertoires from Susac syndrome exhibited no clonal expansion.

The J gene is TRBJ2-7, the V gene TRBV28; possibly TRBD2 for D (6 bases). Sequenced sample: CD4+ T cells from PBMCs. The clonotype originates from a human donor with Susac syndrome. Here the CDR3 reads CASSLAGPLGEQYF. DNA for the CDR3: TGTGCCAGCAGTTTGGCGGGACCATTGGGCGAGCAGTACTTC.